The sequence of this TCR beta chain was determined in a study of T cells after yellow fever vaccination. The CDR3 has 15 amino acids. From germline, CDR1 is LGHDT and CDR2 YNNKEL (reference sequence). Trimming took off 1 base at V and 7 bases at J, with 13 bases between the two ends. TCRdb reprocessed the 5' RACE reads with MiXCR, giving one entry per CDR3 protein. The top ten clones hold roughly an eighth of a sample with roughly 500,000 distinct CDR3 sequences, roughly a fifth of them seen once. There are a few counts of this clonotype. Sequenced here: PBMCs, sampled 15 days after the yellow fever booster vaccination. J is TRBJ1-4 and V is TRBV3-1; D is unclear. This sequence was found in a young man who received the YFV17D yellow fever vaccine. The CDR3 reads CASSQASTGSEKLFF. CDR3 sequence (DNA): TGTGCCAGCAGCCAAGCTTCCACGGGGAGTGAAAAACTGTTTTTT.